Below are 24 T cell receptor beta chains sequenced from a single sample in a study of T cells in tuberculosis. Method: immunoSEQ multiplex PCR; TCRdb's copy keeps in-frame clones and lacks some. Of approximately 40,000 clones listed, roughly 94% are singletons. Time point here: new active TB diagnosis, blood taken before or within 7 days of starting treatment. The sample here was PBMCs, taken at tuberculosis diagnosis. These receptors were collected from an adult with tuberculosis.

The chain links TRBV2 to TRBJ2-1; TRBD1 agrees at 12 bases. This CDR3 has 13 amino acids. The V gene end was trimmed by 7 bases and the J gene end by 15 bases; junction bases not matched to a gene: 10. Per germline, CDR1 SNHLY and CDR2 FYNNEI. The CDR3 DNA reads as TGTGCCAGCATCGGGAGGGGGGACAGGGGGCTGTTCTTC. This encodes CASIGRGDRGLFF.

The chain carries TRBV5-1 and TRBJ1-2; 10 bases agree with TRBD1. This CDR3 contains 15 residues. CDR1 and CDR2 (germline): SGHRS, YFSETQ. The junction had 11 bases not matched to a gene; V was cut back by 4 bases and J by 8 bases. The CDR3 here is CASSPRDRGLRGYTF. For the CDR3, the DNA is TGCGCCAGCAGCCCCCGGGACAGGGGCCTCCGAGGCTACACCTTC.

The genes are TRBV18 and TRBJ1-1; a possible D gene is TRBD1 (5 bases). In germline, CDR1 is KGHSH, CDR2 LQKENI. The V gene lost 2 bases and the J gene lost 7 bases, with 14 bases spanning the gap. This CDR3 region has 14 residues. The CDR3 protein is CASSPLGGENEAFF. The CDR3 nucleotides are TGTGCCAGCTCACCATTGGGGGGTGAGAATGAAGCTTTCTTT.

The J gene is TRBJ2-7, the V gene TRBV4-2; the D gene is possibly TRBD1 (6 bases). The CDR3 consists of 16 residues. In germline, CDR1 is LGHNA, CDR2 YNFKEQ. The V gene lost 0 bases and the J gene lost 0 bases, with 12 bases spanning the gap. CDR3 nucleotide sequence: TGTGCCAGCAGCCAAGAGGCCGGGACAAGCTCCTACGAGCAGTACTTC. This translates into CASSQEAGTSSYEQYF.

Here the CDR3 reads CASSRGRWETQYF. The CDR3 DNA reads TGTGCCAGTAGTCGGGGGAGATGGGAGACCCAGTACTTC. J is TRBJ2-5 and V is TRBV19; the D gene is possibly TRBD2 (6 bases). Germline CDR1 and CDR2: LNHDA and SQIVND (reference sequence). The CDR3 consists of 13 residues. V gave up 5 bases and J gave up 5 bases, with 12 bases separating them.

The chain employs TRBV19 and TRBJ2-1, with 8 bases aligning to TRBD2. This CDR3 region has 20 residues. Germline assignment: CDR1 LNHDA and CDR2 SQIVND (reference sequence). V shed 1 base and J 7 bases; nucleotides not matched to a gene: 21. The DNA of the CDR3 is TGTGCCAGTAGTATAGCCGGGACTAGTCAGTCCCTTAGATCGAAGAATGAGCAGTTCTTC. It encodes CASSIAGTSQSLRSKNEQFF.

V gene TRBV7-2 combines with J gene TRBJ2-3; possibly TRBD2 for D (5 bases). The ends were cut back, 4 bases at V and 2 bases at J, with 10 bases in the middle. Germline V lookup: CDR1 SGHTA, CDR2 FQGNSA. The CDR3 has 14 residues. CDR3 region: CASSSSGVTDTQYF. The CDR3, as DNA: TGTGCCAGCAGCTCCTCCGGGGTCACAGATACGCAGTATTTT.

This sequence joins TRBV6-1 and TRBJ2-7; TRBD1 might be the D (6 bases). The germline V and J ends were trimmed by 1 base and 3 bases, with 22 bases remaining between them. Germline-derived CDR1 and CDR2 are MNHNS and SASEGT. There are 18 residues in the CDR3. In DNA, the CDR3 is TGTGCCAGCAGTGAAGAGGGGACCGGGACACTTGAGGGCTACGAGCAGTACTTC. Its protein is CASSEEGTGTLEGYEQYF.

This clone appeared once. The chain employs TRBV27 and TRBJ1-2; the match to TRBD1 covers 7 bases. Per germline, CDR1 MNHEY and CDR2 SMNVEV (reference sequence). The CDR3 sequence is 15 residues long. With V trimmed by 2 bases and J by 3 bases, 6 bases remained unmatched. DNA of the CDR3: TGTGCCAGCAGTTTACTTTTTGGACAGGACTATGGCTACACCTTC. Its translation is CASSLLFGQDYGYTF.

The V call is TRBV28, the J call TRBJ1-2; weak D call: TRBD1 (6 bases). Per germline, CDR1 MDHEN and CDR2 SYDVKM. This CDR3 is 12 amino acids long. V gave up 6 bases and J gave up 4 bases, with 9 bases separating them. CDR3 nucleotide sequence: TGTGCCAGCAGCCCGACAGGCTATGGCTACACCTTC. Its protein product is CASSPTGYGYTF.

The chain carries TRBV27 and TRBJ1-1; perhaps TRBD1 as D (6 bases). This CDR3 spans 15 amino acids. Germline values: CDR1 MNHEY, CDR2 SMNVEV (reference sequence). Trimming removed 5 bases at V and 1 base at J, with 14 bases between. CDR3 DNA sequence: TGTGCCAGCAGTCATTACAGGGACAAGAACACTGAAGCTTTCTTT. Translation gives CASSHYRDKNTEAFF.

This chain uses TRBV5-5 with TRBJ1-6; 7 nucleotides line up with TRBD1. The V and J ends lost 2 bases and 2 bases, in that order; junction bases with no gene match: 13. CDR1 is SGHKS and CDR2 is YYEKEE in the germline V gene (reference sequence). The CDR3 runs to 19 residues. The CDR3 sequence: CASSFSGTVVATYNSPLHF. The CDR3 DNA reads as TGTGCCAGCAGCTTCTCCGGGACAGTAGTGGCAACCTATAATTCACCCCTCCACTTT.

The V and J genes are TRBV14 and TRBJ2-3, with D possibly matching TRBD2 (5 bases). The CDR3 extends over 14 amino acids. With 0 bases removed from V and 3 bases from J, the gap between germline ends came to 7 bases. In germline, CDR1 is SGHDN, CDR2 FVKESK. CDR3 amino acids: CASSQDAGTDTQYF. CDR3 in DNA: TGTGCCAGCAGCCAAGATGCGGGTACAGATACGCAGTATTTT. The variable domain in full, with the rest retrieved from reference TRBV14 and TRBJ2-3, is EAGVTQFPSHSVIEKGQTVTLRCDPISGHDNLYWYRRVMGKEIKFLLHFVKESKQDESGMPNNRFLAERTGGTYSTLKVQPAELEDSGVYFCASSQDAGTDTQYFGPGTRLTVL.

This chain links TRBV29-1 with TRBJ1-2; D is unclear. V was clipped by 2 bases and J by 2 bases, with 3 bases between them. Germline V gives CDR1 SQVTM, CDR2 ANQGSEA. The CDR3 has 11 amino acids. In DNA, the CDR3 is TGCAGCGTTGAACAGAACTATGGCTACACCTTC. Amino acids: CSVEQNYGYTF.

DNA of the CDR3: TGTGCTAGTGGTTTGGTATCAGGGACAGCTCCTGAAGCTTTCTTT. Its translation is CASGLVSGTAPEAFF. V usage is TRBV12-5 and J usage is TRBJ1-1; 7 bases align to TRBD1. Trimming at V came to 0 bases and at J to 6 bases, leaving 7 bases not matched to a gene. This CDR3 spans 15 amino acids. The germline CDR1 and CDR2 sequences are LGHNT and FRNRAP.

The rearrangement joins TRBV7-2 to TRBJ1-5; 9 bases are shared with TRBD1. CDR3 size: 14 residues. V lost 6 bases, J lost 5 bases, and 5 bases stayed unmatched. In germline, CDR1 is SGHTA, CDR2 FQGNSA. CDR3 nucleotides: TGTGCCAGCAGAGCCACAGGGGGCGATCAGCCCCAGCATTTT. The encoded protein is CASRATGGDQPQHF.

CDR3 sequence (DNA): TGTGCCAGCGACGCGGGGGGGCGACACTATGGCTACACCTTC. Translated, it gives CASDAGGRHYGYTF. V and J are TRBV5-6 and TRBJ1-2; TRBD1 is a possible D gene (6 bases). CDR3 length equals 14 residues. Trimming cost V 7 bases and J 3 bases, with 16 bases left between them. CDR1 SGHDT and CDR2 YYEEEE come from the germline V gene.

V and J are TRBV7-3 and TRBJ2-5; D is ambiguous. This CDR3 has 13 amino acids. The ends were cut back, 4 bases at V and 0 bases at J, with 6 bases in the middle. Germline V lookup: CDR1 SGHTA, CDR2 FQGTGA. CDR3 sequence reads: CASSSRNQETQYF. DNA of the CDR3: TGTGCCAGCAGCTCCAGAAACCAAGAGACCCAGTACTTC.

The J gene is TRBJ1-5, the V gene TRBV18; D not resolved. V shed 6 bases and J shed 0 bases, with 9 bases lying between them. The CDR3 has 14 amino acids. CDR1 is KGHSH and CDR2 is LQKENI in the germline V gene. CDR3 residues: CASSPNYSNQPQHF. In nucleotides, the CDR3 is TGTGCCAGCTCCCCCAACTATAGCAATCAGCCCCAGCATTTT.

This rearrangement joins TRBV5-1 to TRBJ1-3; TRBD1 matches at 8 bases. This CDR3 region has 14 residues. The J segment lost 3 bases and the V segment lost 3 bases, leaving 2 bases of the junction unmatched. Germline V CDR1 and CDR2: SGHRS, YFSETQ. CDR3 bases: TGCGCCAGCAGCTACGGACAGGGTGGAAACACCATATATTTT. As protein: CASSYGQGGNTIYF.

DNA for the CDR3: TGTGCCAGCAGCGCACACAGGGCCTCATCTGGAAACACCATATATTTT. It yields the protein CASSAHRASSGNTIYF. This chain uses TRBV7-2 with TRBJ1-3; possibly TRBD1 for D (6 bases). Germline CDR1 SGHTA, CDR2 FQGNSA. V was cut by 5 bases and J by 1 base, with 15 bases left in between. The CDR3 runs to 16 residues. Drawing the rest from reference TRBV7-2 and TRBJ1-3, the complete variable domain is GAGVSQSPSNKVTEKGKDVELRCDPISGHTALYWYRQSLGQGLEFLIYFQGNSAPDKSGLPSDRFSAERTGGSVSTLTIQRTQQEDSAVYLCASSAHRASSGNTIYFGEGSWLTVV.

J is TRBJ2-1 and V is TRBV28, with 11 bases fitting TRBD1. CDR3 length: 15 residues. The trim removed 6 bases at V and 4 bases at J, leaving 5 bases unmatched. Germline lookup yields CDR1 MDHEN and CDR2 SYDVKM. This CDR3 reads CASRARDRGYNEQFF. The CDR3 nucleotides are TGTGCCAGCAGGGCCCGGGACAGGGGGTACAATGAGCAGTTCTTC.

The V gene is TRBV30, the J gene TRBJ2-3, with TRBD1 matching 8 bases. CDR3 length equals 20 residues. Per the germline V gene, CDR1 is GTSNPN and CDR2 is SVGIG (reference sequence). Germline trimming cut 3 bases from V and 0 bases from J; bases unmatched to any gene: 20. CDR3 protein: CAWRIRTGKGGDVSTDTQYF. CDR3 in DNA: TGTGCCTGGAGGATTCGGACAGGGAAGGGGGGAGACGTCAGCACAGATACGCAGTATTTT.

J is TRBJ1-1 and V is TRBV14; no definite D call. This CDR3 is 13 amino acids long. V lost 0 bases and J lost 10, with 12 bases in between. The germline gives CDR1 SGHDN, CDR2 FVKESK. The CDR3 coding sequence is TGTGCCAGCAGCCAAGATCTCGGAGGGAGAGCTTTCTTT. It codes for CASSQDLGGRAFF.